The 3 T cell receptor beta chains reported below all come from one sample, sequenced in a study of molecular identifiers for immune sequencing clone quantification. TCRdb re-analysed the PCR reads in MiXCR, keeping a single row per CDR3 protein. The sample carries around 460,000 distinct CDR3 sequences, about a quarter recorded once. Sequencing was done on a sample of naive CD8+ T cells from blood, with Jurkat cell RNA spiked in. The subset is: FACS-sorted CD8+CD4-CCR7+CD45RA+ naive T cells. These receptors all come from a human donor in good health. Some libraries in this study had Jurkat cell RNA spiked in.

In its sample, this clonotype was seen once. The rearrangement links TRBV27 to TRBJ1-1; possible D gene TRBD1, 6 bases. Germline V CDR1 and CDR2: MNHEY, SMNVEV (reference sequence). This CDR3 comprises 13 residues. The ends were cut back, 2 bases at V and 10 bases at J, with 14 bases in the middle. CDR3 DNA sequence: TGTGCCAGCAGTTTAGGAGGGGGGCTTGGAGCTTTCTTT. Protein sequence: CASSLGGGLGAFF.

In its sample, this clonotype was seen once. The chain recombines TRBV11-2 with TRBJ2-7, with D maybe TRBD1 (5 bases). CDR3 length: 15 residues. The germline CDR1 and CDR2 sequences are SGHAT and FQNNGV. Trimming left V 3 bases short and J 0 bases short, with 12 bases between. CDR3 DNA: TGTGCCAGCAGCTTCGAGACAGTTAGCTCCTACGAGCAGTACTTC. Residues: CASSFETVSSYEQYF.

This clonotype has at least ten counts. The rearrangement links TRBV6-5 to TRBJ2-4, with D perhaps matching TRBD1 (5 bases). Trimming pared 6 bases from V and 0 bases from J, leaving 15 bases between. Germline V gene lookup returns CDR1 MNHEY and CDR2 SVGAGI. This CDR3 region has 16 residues. The CDR3: CASSSDSFIAKNIQYF. CDR3 nucleotides: TGTGCCAGCAGCTCCGACAGCTTCATAGCCAAAAACATTCAGTACTTC.